In this sample, the clone carrying this TCR beta chain turned up many times. Its antigen is currently unknown. TCRdb ran MiXCR on the 5' RACE reads and lists one entry per CDR3 protein. Of some 35,000 distinct CDR3 sequences listed, 11% are singletons. The data stem from a study of neurological immune-mediated disorders. Whole-study results and caveats: The level of TCR clonal expansion was highest in patients with HTLV-1-associated myelopathy and lowest in multiple sclerosis, where it fell below the level seen in healthy controls.

This CDR3 is 14 amino acids long. CDR1 and CDR2 (germline): SGHRS, YFSETQ. The germline V and J ends were trimmed by 5 bases and 0 bases, with 9 bases remaining between them. The V and J genes are TRBV5-1 and TRBJ2-1; no reliable D call. The source of this sequence is a woman aged 25 to 45 with HTLV-1-associated myelopathy (HAM/TSP). The sample was CD4+ T cells from blood. The CDR3 sequence is CASSFDSSYNEQFF. DNA for the CDR3: TGCGCCAGCAGTTTCGATAGCTCCTACAATGAGCAGTTCTTC.